A selection of T cell receptor beta chains follows, all from one sample in a study of shared clonotypes between healthy human individuals. The table came from immunoSEQ multiplex PCR; TCRdb's copy has only in-frame clones and leaves some out. The data contain 170,000 or so clones, 66% of them singletons. Sequenced material: memory CD4+ T cells sorted from blood. The receptors come from a man younger than 45 in good health. Each CDR3 is given with its conserved first and last residue. Fields, in order: V gene, J gene, clone size, D gene, CDR3 DNA, CDR3 protein. D genes are given only for firm matches. A row's size may be missing; if present it is once, few, many or a size class.

TRBV25-1,TRBJ1-1,many,.,TGTGCCAGCAGTCTTTACCAGGGTAGTGTCACTGAAGCTTTCTTT,CASSLYQGSVTEAFF
TRBV5-4,TRBJ2-3,.,TRBD2,TGTGCCAGCAGCTTTTGGCTAGCGGGAGGTCTAACAGATACGCAGTATTTT,CASSFWLAGGLTDTQYF
TRBV15,TRBJ2-5,.,TRBD1,TGTGCCACCCAGCTCGGGACAGCCCAAGAGACCCAGTACTTC,CATQLGTAQETQYF
TRBV7-9,TRBJ2-6,.,.,TGTGCCAGCAGCTTAGTGTGGGGCCTCACGACGGATGGGGCCAACGTCCTGACTTTC,CASSLVWGLTTDGANVLTF
TRBV11-2,TRBJ2-1,.,.,TGTGCCAGCAGCTTAGAGGTGGGGGGATGGAATGAGCAGTTCTTC,CASSLEVGGWNEQFF
TRBV18,TRBJ2-6,.,.,TGTGCCAGCCAACCCAACGGACGGGCCAACGTCCTGACTTTC,CASQPNGRANVLTF
TRBV6-1,TRBJ2-2,once,.,TGTGCCAGCATTTTGTCTCGAGGGGGAAACGGGGAGCTGTTTTTT,CASILSRGGNGELFF
TRBV10-1,TRBJ1-2,many,.,TGCGCCAGCAGTGAGACTAGGGCAGGACTCCCCGCTGGCTACACCTTC,CASSETRAGLPAGYTF
TRBV11-3,TRBJ2-7,.,.,TGTGCCAGCAGCACCGACAGGGGAGGGTACGAGCAGTACTTC,CASSTDRGGYEQYF
TRBV5-1,TRBJ2-2,.,.,TGCGCCAGCAGCTTGCGGAACACCGGGGAGCTGTTTTTT,CASSLRNTGELFF
TRBV28,TRBJ2-3,.,TRBD1,TGTGCCAGCAGTTTATATGGACAGGGTACAGATACGCAGTATTTT,CASSLYGQGTDTQYF
TRBV7-8,TRBJ2-1,few,TRBD1,TGTGCCAGCAAAGTTGACAGGGAGCCCGACAATGAGCAGTTCTTC,CASKVDREPDNEQFF
TRBV29-1,TRBJ2-7,.,TRBD2,TGCAGCGTGAACCGGCGGGGGGGGCACGAGCAGTACTTC,CSVNRRGGHEQYF
TRBV9,TRBJ2-6,.,.,TGTGCCAGCGTTAAGCTGTACAAACAAAGTCGGGCCAACGTCCTGACTTTC,CASVKLYKQSRANVLTF
TRBV11-3,TRBJ2-1,few,TRBD2,TGTGCCAGCAGCTTGAGCGGGAGTTTGAATGAGCAGTTCTTC,CASSLSGSLNEQFF
TRBV7-9,TRBJ2-1,.,.,TGTGCCAGCAGTTTGGCCTCCAATGAGCAGTTCTTC,CASSLASNEQFF
TRBV2,TRBJ2-5,few,.,TGTGCCAGCAGTGTACTCCAAGAGACCCAGTACTTC,CASSVLQETQYF
TRBV5-6,TRBJ1-2,.,.,TGTGCCAGCAGCCGAGACACCTATGGCTACACCTTC,CASSRDTYGYTF
TRBV28,TRBJ2-7,once,.,TGTGCCAGCAGTTGGGTCAGGACGAGGAATCAGTACTTC,CASSWVRTRNQYF
TRBV5-1,TRBJ2-1,.,TRBD2,TGCGCCAGCAGCTTCTCTAGCGGGAACTCCTACAATGAGCAGTTCTTC,CASSFSSGNSYNEQFF
TRBV4-1,TRBJ2-7,.,.,TGCGCCAGCAGCCTCGAACAGGGTCCAGCCTACGAGCAGTACTTC,CASSLEQGPAYEQYF
TRBV11-2,TRBJ1-2,few,.,TGTGCCAGCAGCTCCCTCCAGGGGACTGCCTATGGCTACACCTTC,CASSSLQGTAYGYTF
TRBV7-3,TRBJ2-3,many,.,TGTGCCAGCAGCTGGGACACCACAGATACGCAGTATTTT,CASSWDTTDTQYF
TRBV5-1,TRBJ2-1,.,TRBD1,TGCGCCAGCAGCTTGGATTCGGCAGGGGGCTACAATGAGCAGTTCTTC,CASSLDSAGGYNEQFF
TRBV21-1,TRBJ1-5,.,.,TGTGCCAGCAGCAAAGCGGGACATTACAATCAGCCCCAGCATTTT,CASSKAGHYNQPQHF
TRBV28,TRBJ2-5,few,.,TGTGCCAGCAGCCCCAGTTGGGTGCAAGAGACCCAGTACTTC,CASSPSWVQETQYF
TRBV6-1,TRBJ2-1,few,.,TGTGCCAGCAGTTCCCCGGCCAATGAGCAGTTCTTC,CASSSPANEQFF
TRBV2,TRBJ2-1,.,TRBD1,TGTGCCAGCACTGGGACAGGGGGATACAATGAGCAGTTCTTC,CASTGTGGYNEQFF
TRBV5-6,TRBJ2-7,.,.,TGTGCCAGCAGCTTTACTAATTTCCACGAGCAGTACTTC,CASSFTNFHEQYF
TRBV5-4,TRBJ2-1,once,TRBD1,TGTGCCAGCAGCTTGGTTGGGACAGGGCATGAGCAGTTCTTC,CASSLVGTGHEQFF
TRBV19,TRBJ2-7,.,TRBD1,TGTGCCAGTAGTATCTACGGGACAGGGTCCTATCCTCCTTACGAGCAGTACTTC,CASSIYGTGSYPPYEQYF
TRBV9,TRBJ2-3,.,TRBD1,TGTGCCAGCAGCTTTCAAGGGGGCTCGAGCACAGATACGCAGTATTTT,CASSFQGGSSTDTQYF
TRBV9,TRBJ1-4,.,TRBD1,TGTGCCAGCAGCGCACCAGGGGGGAAACTGTTTTTT,CASSAPGGKLFF
TRBV7-6,TRBJ2-5,once,TRBD2,TGTGCCAGCAGCGTGCGGGGGACTAGCGGGACTGCTGCTGAGACCCAGTACTTC,CASSVRGTSGTAAETQYF
TRBV6-1,TRBJ2-1,.,.,TGTGCCAGCAGTGCGGGGTACAATGAGCAGTTCTTC,CASSAGYNEQFF
TRBV6-5,TRBJ1-5,once,.,TGTGCCAGCAGCAATTCGTTACAGCCCCAGCATTTT,CASSNSLQPQHF
TRBV4-3,TRBJ1-5,once,.,TGCGCCAGCAGCCAAGATTTGTTAATAGGTCAGCCCCAGCATTTT,CASSQDLLIGQPQHF
TRBV7-2,TRBJ1-1,.,TRBD1,TGTGCCACCACCAGGGGGCGTAACACTGAAGCTTTCTTT,CATTRGRNTEAFF
TRBV7-2,TRBJ2-7,many,.,TGTGCCAGCAGCCTCGGGTTGCGAGGGGAGCAGTACTTC,CASSLGLRGEQYF
TRBV6-1,TRBJ2-1,few,TRBD1,TGTGCCAGCAGTGAAGCCGGGACAGCCTACAATGAGCAGTTCTTC,CASSEAGTAYNEQFF
TRBV30,TRBJ1-5,.,TRBD1,TGTGCCTGGAGTGTACCCCCAGGGGGCCACTCGAGCAATCAGCCCCAGCATTTT,CAWSVPPGGHSSNQPQHF
TRBV10-1,TRBJ1-5,.,.,TGCGCCAGCAGTCAGGGGCTCAATCAGCCCCAGCATTTT,CASSQGLNQPQHF
TRBV2,TRBJ2-3,.,TRBD2,TGTGCCAGCAGGACTAGCGGGGCCACAGATACGCAGTATTTT,CASRTSGATDTQYF
TRBV13,TRBJ2-2,few,.,TGTGCCAGCAGCTTACGGAACGGGGAGCTGTTTTTT,CASSLRNGELFF
TRBV2,TRBJ2-5,many,.,TGTGCCAGCAGTGGAACGGACGGAGAGACCCAGTACTTC,CASSGTDGETQYF
TRBV6-6,TRBJ2-7,.,.,TGTGCCAGCAGTGCCTCCTACGAGCAGTACTTC,CASSASYEQYF
TRBV29-1,TRBJ2-1,many,TRBD2,TGCAGCGTCTGGCTGCGGGAGTTCGCCTACAATGAGCAGTTCTTC,CSVWLREFAYNEQFF
TRBV5-5,TRBJ1-4,.,.,TGTGCCAGCAGCCCTTGGGACGGCGATAATGAAAAACTGTTTTTT,CASSPWDGDNEKLFF